This T cell receptor (beta chain) was profiled in a study of blood T cell repertoires in COVID-19. On the study more broadly: In each case, the material was cDNA or gDNA derived from T cells, B-cell-depleted T cells, or PBMCs.

The CDR3 is made up of 15 amino acids. The V gene's germline CDR1 is SGHVS and CDR2 FNYEAQ. V was clipped by 6 bases and J by 5 bases; unmatched bases: 6. This clone was counted a single time. Libraries were prepared by immunoSEQ multiplex PCR; TCRdb keeps only in-frame clonotypes and omits some of them. The profile shows roughly 280,000 clones, 85% to 90% of them singletons. This receptor was taken from a woman in her late teens or twenties who had recovered from COVID-19. V is TRBV7-6 and J is TRBJ2-3, with 12 positions matching TRBD2. Sequences were obtained from PBMCs or T cells enriched from blood (not recorded which). The CDR3 sequence is CASSSSGGARDTQYF. CDR3 coding DNA: TGTGCCAGCAGTTCTAGCGGGGGGGCCCGAGATACGCAGTATTTT.